This T cell receptor (beta chain) was sequenced in a study of neoadjuvant anti-PD-1 for oral cavity cancer. This CDR3 has 19 residues. V lost 4 bases to trimming and J lost 0 bases; unmatched junction nucleotides: 13. Assay used: immunoSEQ multiplex PCR; TCRdb lists only in-frame clones, some missing. This sample has about 15,000 clones; 71% occur once, and the top ten carry 2.5% to 3.5%. The sequence derives from a person between 40 and 85 years old with oral cavity squamous cell carcinoma. The chain recombines TRBV6-7 with TRBJ1-3, with 9 bases identical to TRBD1. TRBV6-7 is sorted into the ORF group, with uncertain function. This sample comprised PBMCs, obtained before nivolumab (anti-PD-1) treatment. The CDR3 reads CASSLTGTGTHFSGNTIYF. For the CDR3, the DNA is TGTGCCAGCAGTTTAACCGGGACAGGGACCCATTTCTCTGGAAACACCATATATTTT.